These T cell receptor beta chains were read from a single sample in a study of shared clonotypes between healthy human individuals. TCRdb's table, derived via immunoSEQ multiplex PCR, lists solely in-frame clones and lacks some. The repertoire includes millions of clones, 85% to 95% of them detected once, and 0.1% to 0.15% sits in the top ten. The sequencing input was naive CD4+ T cells sorted from blood. These receptors all come from a man aged 18 to 30 in good health. CDR3s include the opening cysteine and the closing phenylalanine or tryptophan. Fields, in order: clone size, J gene, V gene, D gene, CDR3 protein, CDR3 DNA. D genes are given only for firm matches. Size is omitted from some rows. Given values are once, few, many or a class for expanded clones.

clone_size: NA; j_call: TRBJ2-5; v_call: TRBV10-3; d_call: NA; cdr3_aa: CAISAGGLETQYF; cdr3_nt: TGTGCCATCAGTGCTGGGGGGCTGGAGACCCAGTACTTC
clone_size: NA; j_call: TRBJ2-7; v_call: TRBV9; d_call: NA; cdr3_aa: CASAPGPSYEQYF; cdr3_nt: TGTGCCAGCGCTCCGGGACCAAGCTACGAGCAGTACTTC
clone_size: once; j_call: TRBJ2-5; v_call: TRBV5-4; d_call: NA; cdr3_aa: CASSSRGQETQYF; cdr3_nt: TGTGCCAGCAGCTCAAGGGGGCAAGAGACCCAGTACTTC
clone_size: NA; j_call: TRBJ1-2; v_call: TRBV6-1; d_call: TRBD1; cdr3_aa: CASSEFRTGGGDYGYTF; cdr3_nt: TGTGCCAGCAGTGAATTCAGGACAGGGGGCGGCGACTATGGCTACACCTTC
clone_size: NA; j_call: TRBJ2-1; v_call: TRBV4-1; d_call: TRBD1; cdr3_aa: CASSQDLTGAGNEQFF; cdr3_nt: TGCGCCAGCAGCCAAGATCTTACAGGGGCGGGCAATGAGCAGTTCTTC
clone_size: NA; j_call: TRBJ2-7; v_call: TRBV19; d_call: NA; cdr3_aa: CASSIGDGRYEQYF; cdr3_nt: TGTGCCAGTAGTATAGGGGACGGGCGCTACGAGCAGTACTTC
clone_size: NA; j_call: TRBJ2-1; v_call: TRBV7-9; d_call: NA; cdr3_aa: CASGQQANEQFF; cdr3_nt: TGTGCCAGCGGGCAACAGGCTAATGAGCAGTTCTTC
clone_size: NA; j_call: TRBJ1-5; v_call: TRBV6-1; d_call: NA; cdr3_aa: CASSEAPSGQPQHF; cdr3_nt: TGTGCCAGCAGTGAAGCGCCCTCGGGCCAGCCCCAGCATTTT
clone_size: NA; j_call: TRBJ2-1; v_call: TRBV10-1; d_call: NA; cdr3_aa: CASTRLADEQFF; cdr3_nt: TGCGCCAGCACCCGGCTAGCCGATGAGCAGTTCTTC
clone_size: NA; j_call: TRBJ1-2; v_call: TRBV6-1; d_call: NA; cdr3_aa: CASSDTGGFGGYTF; cdr3_nt: TGTGCCAGCAGTGACACAGGAGGGTTTGGAGGCTACACCTTC
clone_size: NA; j_call: TRBJ1-5; v_call: TRBV28; d_call: TRBD1; cdr3_aa: CASSSGQVIDSNQPQHF; cdr3_nt: TGTGCCAGCAGTTCGGGACAGGTAATCGATAGCAATCAGCCCCAGCATTTT
clone_size: NA; j_call: TRBJ2-1; v_call: TRBV11-3; d_call: NA; cdr3_aa: CASSLGGYREQFF; cdr3_nt: TGTGCCAGCAGCTTGGGGGGTTATCGTGAGCAGTTCTTC
clone_size: NA; j_call: TRBJ1-3; v_call: TRBV10-1; d_call: NA; cdr3_aa: CASSESRRGNTIYF; cdr3_nt: TGCGCCAGCAGTGAGTCGAGGAGGGGAAACACCATATATTTT
clone_size: NA; j_call: TRBJ2-1; v_call: TRBV7-2; d_call: NA; cdr3_aa: CASSLDYRKYNEQFF; cdr3_nt: TGTGCCAGCAGCTTAGACTACCGAAAGTACAATGAGCAGTTCTTC
clone_size: NA; j_call: TRBJ1-2; v_call: TRBV6-1; d_call: NA; cdr3_aa: CASREGGLGYTF; cdr3_nt: TGTGCCAGCAGGGAGGGGGGCCTTGGCTACACCTTC
clone_size: NA; j_call: TRBJ2-5; v_call: TRBV5-1; d_call: NA; cdr3_aa: CASRDSPQTQETQYF; cdr3_nt: TGCGCCAGCAGAGACAGTCCCCAAACCCAGGAGACCCAGTACTTC
clone_size: NA; j_call: TRBJ2-4; v_call: TRBV4-3; d_call: TRBD2; cdr3_aa: CASSQVGVAGGLAKNIQYF; cdr3_nt: TGCGCCAGCAGCCAAGTAGGGGTAGCGGGAGGGCTAGCCAAAAACATTCAGTACTTC
clone_size: NA; j_call: TRBJ1-6; v_call: TRBV11-3; d_call: NA; cdr3_aa: CASSLVWGSPLHF; cdr3_nt: TGTGCCAGCAGCTTAGTTTGGGGGTCACCCCTCCACTTT
clone_size: NA; j_call: TRBJ1-1; v_call: TRBV6-5; d_call: NA; cdr3_aa: CAAGRDTEAFF; cdr3_nt: TGTGCCGCCGGTCGGGACACTGAAGCTTTCTTT
clone_size: NA; j_call: TRBJ1-2; v_call: TRBV2; d_call: NA; cdr3_aa: CASSRQSDRPSEF; cdr3_nt: TGTGCCAGCAGTCGTCAATCTGACAGGCCCTCGGAGTTC
clone_size: NA; j_call: TRBJ1-2; v_call: TRBV7-6; d_call: NA; cdr3_aa: CASSEGSKGYGYTF; cdr3_nt: TGTGCCAGCAGCGAAGGGAGCAAAGGTTATGGCTACACCTTC
clone_size: NA; j_call: TRBJ2-1; v_call: TRBV19; d_call: TRBD2; cdr3_aa: CASSMVGRESYNEQFF; cdr3_nt: TGTGCCAGTAGTATGGTGGGGCGGGAGTCCTACAATGAGCAGTTCTTC
clone_size: NA; j_call: TRBJ2-1; v_call: TRBV11-2; d_call: TRBD2; cdr3_aa: CASSRGTSGANEQFF; cdr3_nt: TGTGCCAGCAGCCGAGGGACTAGCGGGGCGAATGAGCAGTTCTTC
clone_size: once; j_call: TRBJ2-1; v_call: TRBV25-1; d_call: NA; cdr3_aa: CASSEFALSSYNEQFF; cdr3_nt: TGTGCCAGCAGTGAATTCGCCTTAAGCTCCTACAATGAGCAGTTCTTC
clone_size: NA; j_call: TRBJ1-1; v_call: TRBV5-1; d_call: NA; cdr3_aa: CASSLGPGTEAFF; cdr3_nt: TGCGCCAGCAGCTTGGGGCCTGGCACTGAAGCTTTCTTT
clone_size: NA; j_call: TRBJ1-2; v_call: TRBV10-3; d_call: NA; cdr3_aa: CAISEDGALPRGYGYTF; cdr3_nt: TGTGCCATCAGTGAGGATGGGGCGCTTCCCCGCGGCTATGGCTACACCTTC
clone_size: NA; j_call: TRBJ2-5; v_call: TRBV18; d_call: NA; cdr3_aa: CASSFTEGVYETQYF; cdr3_nt: TGTGCCAGCTCGTTTACCGAGGGGGTGTACGAGACCCAGTACTTC
clone_size: NA; j_call: TRBJ2-1; v_call: TRBV7-2; d_call: TRBD2; cdr3_aa: CASSHGTSGGEQFF; cdr3_nt: TGTGCCAGCAGCCACGGGACTAGCGGGGGGGAGCAGTTCTTC
clone_size: NA; j_call: TRBJ2-7; v_call: TRBV6-5; d_call: NA; cdr3_aa: CASSYSQGRVPYEQYF; cdr3_nt: TGTGCCAGCAGTTACTCCCAGGGGAGGGTCCCCTACGAGCAGTACTTC
clone_size: NA; j_call: TRBJ2-3; v_call: TRBV2; d_call: NA; cdr3_aa: CASSEGGPRITQYF; cdr3_nt: TGTGCCAGCAGTGAGGGAGGACCTCGTATTACGCAGTATTTT
clone_size: NA; j_call: TRBJ1-2; v_call: TRBV6-6; d_call: TRBD1; cdr3_aa: CASSSGTGTGDGYTF; cdr3_nt: TGTGCCAGCAGTAGCGGGACCGGGACAGGGGATGGCTACACCTTC
clone_size: once; j_call: TRBJ2-1; v_call: TRBV29-1; d_call: NA; cdr3_aa: CSFGSPGASSYNEQFF; cdr3_nt: TGCAGCTTTGGATCCCCCGGGGCCAGCTCCTACAATGAGCAGTTCTTC
clone_size: NA; j_call: TRBJ1-4; v_call: TRBV7-2; d_call: NA; cdr3_aa: CATPSGSNEKLFF; cdr3_nt: TGTGCCACCCCCTCAGGGTCTAATGAAAAACTGTTTTTT
clone_size: NA; j_call: TRBJ1-3; v_call: TRBV7-9; d_call: TRBD1; cdr3_aa: CASRSYSDRANTIYF; cdr3_nt: TGTGCCAGCAGATCCTATTCAGACAGGGCGAACACCATATATTTT
clone_size: NA; j_call: TRBJ1-5; v_call: TRBV27; d_call: NA; cdr3_aa: CASSSTGDQPQHF; cdr3_nt: TGTGCCAGCAGTTCCACGGGAGATCAGCCCCAGCATTTT
clone_size: NA; j_call: TRBJ2-7; v_call: TRBV11-2; d_call: TRBD2; cdr3_aa: CASSLSGTSGFYEQYF; cdr3_nt: TGTGCCAGCAGCCTCTCCGGGACTAGCGGGTTCTACGAGCAGTACTTC
clone_size: NA; j_call: TRBJ1-1; v_call: TRBV7-9; d_call: NA; cdr3_aa: CASSSAGQRNTEAFF; cdr3_nt: TGTGCCAGCAGCTCGGCGGGGCAGAGGAACACTGAAGCTTTCTTT
clone_size: NA; j_call: TRBJ1-3; v_call: TRBV5-1; d_call: NA; cdr3_aa: CASSPSGPSSGNTIYF; cdr3_nt: TGCGCCAGCAGCCCGTCAGGACCGAGCTCTGGAAACACCATATATTTT
clone_size: NA; j_call: TRBJ1-5; v_call: TRBV6-1; d_call: TRBD1; cdr3_aa: CASRQGRESNQPQHF; cdr3_nt: TGTGCCAGCAGACAGGGGAGGGAGAGCAATCAGCCCCAGCATTTT
clone_size: NA; j_call: TRBJ1-1; v_call: TRBV30; d_call: NA; cdr3_aa: CARRENTEAFF; cdr3_nt: TGTGCCCGACGAGAGAACACTGAAGCTTTCTTT
clone_size: NA; j_call: TRBJ1-2; v_call: TRBV5-1; d_call: NA; cdr3_aa: CASSLRTERLNYGYTF; cdr3_nt: TGCGCCAGCAGCTTGAGAACAGAGAGACTTAACTATGGCTACACCTTC
clone_size: NA; j_call: TRBJ2-5; v_call: TRBV5-1; d_call: NA; cdr3_aa: CASSAQGGGFQETQYF; cdr3_nt: TGCGCCAGCAGCGCGCAGGGAGGGGGCTTCCAAGAGACCCAGTACTTC
clone_size: NA; j_call: TRBJ2-1; v_call: TRBV9; d_call: TRBD1; cdr3_aa: CASSVGQGAYEQFF; cdr3_nt: TGTGCCAGCAGCGTGGGACAGGGGGCTTATGAGCAGTTCTTC
clone_size: NA; j_call: TRBJ1-1; v_call: TRBV5-8; d_call: TRBD1; cdr3_aa: CASSSDRGVLNTEAFF; cdr3_nt: TGTGCCAGCAGTTCCGACAGGGGCGTCCTGAACACTGAAGCTTTCTTT
clone_size: NA; j_call: TRBJ1-4; v_call: TRBV27; d_call: NA; cdr3_aa: CASSTGSVPNEKLFF; cdr3_nt: TGTGCCAGCAGTACCGGGTCGGTTCCTAACGAAAAACTGTTTTTT